These 9 T cell receptor beta chains came from one sample sequenced in a study of untreated major depressive disorder. Here immunoSEQ multiplex PCR was the method, and the copy in TCRdb shows in-frame clones only, minus some. The profile shows tens of thousands of clones, roughly 93% of them singletons. The material sequenced was CD4+ T cells from PBMCs. The receptors originated from a man aged 25 to 40 in good health.

This chain uses TRBV10-3 with TRBJ2-7; D might be TRBD2 (5 bases). CDR1 is ENHRY, CDR2 SYGVKD, per germline. This CDR3 comprises 13 residues. V shed 7 bases and J shed 2 bases, with 12 bases lying between them. CDR3 nucleotide sequence: TGTGCCATCACCAAGCACGGGACCTACGAGCAGTACTTC. This gives the protein CAITKHGTYEQYF.

The rearrangement links TRBV11-3 to TRBJ2-7, with 9 bases aligning to TRBD2. The V and J ends lost 4 bases and 1 base, in that order; junction bases with no gene match: 8. Per germline, CDR1 SGHNT and CDR2 YENEEA. CDR3 length: 16 amino acids. CDR3 sequence: CASSSIVLAGSYEQYF. CDR3 nucleotides: TGTGCCAGCAGCTCAATAGTCCTAGCGGGGTCCTACGAGCAGTACTTC.

The chain is built from TRBV11-2 and TRBJ2-1; no clear D gene. The germline V and J ends were trimmed by 5 bases and 8 bases, with 19 bases remaining between them. There are 15 residues in the CDR3. Germline-derived CDR1 and CDR2 are SGHAT and FQNNGV. DNA for the CDR3: TGTGCCAGCAGCAAGTACAGATTACCCTTTGATGAGCAGTTCTTC. Translated: CASSKYRLPFDEQFF. Full variable domain (remainder filled in from reference TRBV11-2 and TRBJ2-1): EAGVAQSPRYKIIEKRQSVAFWCNPISGHATLYWYQQILGQGPKLLIQFQNNGVVDDSQLPKDRFSAERLKGVDSTLKIQPAKLEDSAVYLCASSKYRLPFDEQFFGPGTRLTVL.

The chain employs TRBV29-1 and TRBJ1-1; 7 bases are a match to TRBD1. With V trimmed by 8 bases and J by 1 base, 13 bases remained unmatched. Per the germline V gene, CDR1 is SQVTM and CDR2 is ANQGSEA. The CDR3 spans 15 residues. CDR3: CSTGTAIFRNTEAFF. CDR3 sequence (DNA): TGCAGCACCGGGACAGCGATATTTCGGAACACTGAAGCTTTCTTT.

V usage is TRBV5-1 and J usage is TRBJ1-2; D might be TRBD1 (6 bases). Germline V CDR1 and CDR2: SGHRS, YFSETQ. The length of the CDR3 is 15 residues. V was clipped by 0 bases and J by 4 bases, with 13 bases between them. CDR3 protein: CASSLDTTGFYGYTF. CDR3 coding DNA: TGCGCCAGCAGCTTGGACACCACAGGGTTCTATGGCTACACCTTC.

This chain links TRBV14 with TRBJ2-2, with D possibly matching TRBD2 (6 bases). The CDR3 runs to 15 residues. Trimming left V 4 bases short and J 5 bases short, with 14 bases between. Germline CDR1 and CDR2: SGHDN and FVKESK. CDR3 nucleotides: TGTGCCAGCAGCCGCCTAGGAGGGTCGACCGGGGAGCTGTTTTTT. Translated, it gives CASSRLGGSTGELFF.

This clone was seen only once. The J gene is TRBJ1-2, the V gene TRBV7-9; D call uncertain. Germline V gene lookup returns CDR1 SEHNR and CDR2 FQNEAQ (reference sequence). Trimming pared 3 bases from V and 8 bases from J, leaving 16 bases between. This CDR3 has 14 residues. CDR3 in DNA: TGTGCCAGCAGCTTGGGCAGTGGGCCGCGCGGCTACACCTTC. The encoded protein is CASSLGSGPRGYTF.

The chain uses TRBV4-1 and TRBJ1-1, with 7 bases fitting TRBD1. Germline values: CDR1 MGHRA, CDR2 YSYEKL. Unmatched junction bases numbered 15, after V lost 1 base and J lost 7 bases. This CDR3 is 17 amino acids long. The CDR3 sequence is CASSQARITGVRSEAFF. CDR3 bases: TGCGCCAGCAGCCAAGCGCGTATAACAGGGGTAAGGAGTGAAGCTTTCTTT.

This chain joins TRBV10-3 and TRBJ2-7, with 11 bases that match TRBD2. V shed 6 bases and J 6 bases; nucleotides not matched to a gene: 7. The CDR3 totals 14 residues. Germline lookup yields CDR1 ENHRY and CDR2 SYGVKD. As DNA, the CDR3 is TGTGCCATCAGCCCACTAGCGGGAGAATCCGAGCAGTACTTC. Its protein product is CAISPLAGESEQYF.